A selection of T cell receptor beta chains follows, all from one sample in a study of prognosis after radiotherapy for stage I lung cancer. TCRdb analysed the multiplex PCR reads with MiXCR anew, one entry per CDR3 protein. The sample holds about 35,000 distinct CDR3 sequences, roughly a third seen once. The source material was PBMCs, sampled before or after stereotactic body radiation therapy (not recorded which). The receptors shown here come from a donor aged 50 or older with non-small cell lung cancer. The CDR3 runs from the conserved cysteine through the conserved F or W. D genes are given only for firm matches. The listing skips clone size in some rows; elsewhere it reads once, few, many or a size class.

d_call | clone_size | j_call | v_call | cdr3_aa | cdr3_nt
TRBD1 | many | TRBJ1-6 | TRBV10-3 | CAITQGQGDSPLHF | TGTGCCATCACCCAAGGACAGGGTGATTCACCCCTCCACTTT
NA | many | TRBJ1-1 | TRBV18 | CASSPLEGTEAFF | TGTGCCAGCTCACCTCTTGAGGGCACTGAAGCTTTCTTT
TRBD1 | many | TRBJ1-2 | TRBV12-3/TRBV12-4 | CASTQSWAGGFLPSGYTF | TGTGCCAGCACCCAAAGTTGGGCAGGGGGCTTCCTCCCGTCGGGCTACACCTTC
TRBD1 | few | TRBJ1-1 | TRBV29-1 | CSVTGQADTEAFF | TGCAGCGTTACCGGACAGGCTGACACTGAAGCTTTCTTT
NA | many | TRBJ2-3 | TRBV7-9 | CASRGESTDTQYF | TGTGCCAGTCGGGGCGAGAGCACAGATACGCAGTATTTT
TRBD1 | many | TRBJ1-2 | TRBV3-1 | CASSQSRGNYGYTF | TGTGCCAGCAGCCAATCCAGGGGGAACTATGGCTACACCTTC
NA | many | TRBJ1-4 | TRBV20-1 | CSARVGTLSEKLFF | TGCAGTGCTAGAGTGGGCACGCTCAGTGAAAAACTGTTTTTT
TRBD2 | many | TRBJ2-4 | TRBV11-2 | CASSHAGAGVVLRIQYF | TGTGCCAGCAGCCATGCCGGTGCGGGAGTGGTCTTGCGCATTCAGTACTTC
TRBD1 | medium-sized | TRBJ2-3 | TRBV6-1 | CASSKKPGQGTDTQYF | TGTGCCAGCAGCAAGAAACCGGGACAGGGAACAGATACGCAGTATTTT
TRBD1 | many | TRBJ2-6 | TRBV4-2 | CASTPDRGRSGANVLTF | TGTGCCAGCACCCCGGACAGGGGGCGATCTGGGGCCAACGTCCTGACTTTC
TRBD1 | NA | TRBJ1-1 | TRBV6-1 | CASSEIGQGLTEAFF | TGTGCCAGCAGTGAAATCGGACAGGGACTGACTGAAGCTTTCTTT
TRBD2 | NA | TRBJ2-1 | TRBV7-9 | CASSLLSGEGGEQFF | TGTGCCAGCAGCTTACTAAGCGGGGAGGGAGGTGAGCAGTTCTTC
NA | many | TRBJ2-7 | TRBV24-1 | CATSDSMTAGYEQYF | TGTGCCACCAGTGATTCTATGACGGCAGGCTACGAGCAGTACTTC
TRBD2 | many | TRBJ2-2 | TRBV7-3 | CASSPTGTSAQGGTGELFF | TGTGCCAGCAGCCCCACCGGGACTAGCGCTCAAGGTGGGACCGGGGAGCTGTTTTTT
TRBD1 | few | TRBJ1-6 | TRBV28 | CASSPGQGNSPLHF | TGTGCCAGCAGTCCGGGACAGGGGAATTCACCCCTCCACTTT
NA | many | TRBJ2-5 | TRBV19 | CASSTTTEETQYF | TGTGCCAGTAGTACCACGACGGAAGAGACCCAGTACTTC
NA | many | TRBJ2-2 | TRBV24-1 | CATSRPGDAGELFF | TGTGCCACCAGCCGACCGGGGGATGCCGGGGAGCTGTTTTTT
NA | many | TRBJ2-7 | TRBV16 | CASSQRSYEQYF | TGTGCCAGCAGCCAACGGAGTTACGAGCAGTACTTC
NA | many | TRBJ1-2 | TRBV30 | CAWRDGRKEFCGYTF | TGTGCCTGGAGGGACGGTCGCAAGGAGTTCTGTGGCTACACCTTC
NA | NA | TRBJ1-2 | TRBV7-2 | CASFFAGINYGYTF | TGTGCCAGCTTTTTTGCGGGGATTAACTATGGCTACACCTTC
NA | many | TRBJ1-5 | TRBV20-1 | CSARDSSPFQPQHF | TGCAGTGCTAGAGATAGCTCCCCCTTTCAGCCCCAGCATTTT
TRBD1 | NA | TRBJ2-1 | TRBV12-3/TRBV12-4 | CASSFRQGVTEQFF | TGTGCCAGCAGTTTCCGGCAGGGGGTCACTGAGCAGTTCTTC
NA | few | TRBJ2-3 | TRBV5-1 | CASSSGLISTDTQYF | TGCGCCAGCAGCTCCGGACTGATATCAACAGATACGCAGTATTTT
NA | many | TRBJ2-3 | TRBV24-1 | CATSFGGATDTQYF | TGTGCCACCAGCTTCGGAGGGGCCACAGATACGCAGTATTTT
TRBD1 | many | TRBJ2-2 | TRBV19 | CASSTAVGDRGPGELFF | TGTGCCAGTAGTACGGCGGTTGGGGACAGGGGGCCCGGGGAGCTGTTTTTT
NA | many | TRBJ2-7 | TRBV18 | CASSPPGSPYEQYF | TGTGCCAGCTCACCTCCGGGTTCCCCCTACGAGCAGTACTTC
TRBD1 | many | TRBJ1-4 | TRBV7-9 | CASSIRQGATNEKLFF | TGTGCCAGCAGCATTAGACAGGGAGCAACTAATGAAAAACTGTTTTTT
NA | many | TRBJ2-7 | TRBV27 | CASSLTEKYEQYF | TGTGCCAGCAGTTTAACCGAAAAGTACGAGCAGTACTTC
TRBD2 | NA | TRBJ2-7 | TRBV5-1 | CASSSAGDGGYEQYF | TGCGCCAGCAGCTCGGCTGGGGACGGGGGGTACGAGCAGTACTTC
NA | many | TRBJ1-6 | TRBV12-3/TRBV12-4 | CASSLQEESPLHF | TGTGCCAGCAGTTTACAGGAAGAATCACCCCTCCACTTT
NA | NA | TRBJ1-6 | TRBV7-9 | CASRGGNSPLHF | TGTGCAAGCAGAGGGGGTAATTCACCCCTCCACTTT
NA | once | TRBJ2-3 | TRBV7-2 | CASSLLGQGPDTQYF | TGTGCCAGCAGCTTACTCGGGCAGGGACCAGATACGCAGTATTTT
NA | many | TRBJ1-2 | TRBV10-3 | CATERDGKYYGYTF | TGTGCCACAGAAAGAGACGGAAAATACTATGGCTACACCTTC
TRBD2 | once | TRBJ2-7 | TRBV28 | CASSFSGRAPYEHYF | TGTGCCAGCAGTTTTTCCGGGAGGGCCCCTTACGAGCATTACTTC
TRBD1 | many | TRBJ2-7 | TRBV2 | CASSVDRGSYEQYF | TGTGCCAGCAGTGTTGACAGGGGGTCCTACGAGCAGTACTTC
NA | NA | TRBJ1-6 | TRBV6-5 | CASSYQGNSPLHF | TGTGCCAGCAGTTATCAGGGAAATTCACCCCTCCACTTT
NA | many | TRBJ1-2 | TRBV5-4 | CASSLGRGQTYGYTF | TGTGCCAGCAGCTTGGGACGAGGACAGACCTATGGCTACACCTTC
NA | NA | TRBJ1-1 | TRBV6-2/TRBV6-3 | CASSAGQNTEAFF | TGTGCCAGCAGTGCCGGACAGAACACTGAAGCTTTCTTT
TRBD1 | many | TRBJ2-7 | TRBV6-5 | CASSYGTGGREQYF | TGTGCCAGCAGTTACGGGACAGGGGGCCGAGAGCAGTACTTC
TRBD2 | many | TRBJ2-5 | TRBV12-3/TRBV12-4 | CASSSLSGGAGKTQYF | TGTGCCAGCAGTTCCCTTAGCGGGGGGGCCGGGAAGACCCAGTACTTC
NA | large | TRBJ1-1 | TRBV28 | CASNIALGGVTEAFF | TGTGCCAGCAATATTGCCCTGGGGGGTGTCACTGAAGCTTTCTTT
TRBD1 | once | TRBJ1-1 | TRBV27 | CASSQTGTEDLF | TGTGCCAGCAGCCAGACAGGGACCGAAGATTTATTT
NA | many | TRBJ2-5 | TRBV29-1 | CSTVTAQETQYF | TGCAGCACCGTTACAGCTCAAGAGACCCAGTACTTC
NA | NA | TRBJ2-2 | TRBV12-3/TRBV12-4 | CASIRRTDNTGELFF | TGTGCCAGCATCCGACGGACAGATAACACCGGGGAGCTGTTTTTC
NA | many | TRBJ2-6 | TRBV5-4 | CASSLGQDSGANVLTF | TGTGCCAGCAGCTTGGGACAGGACTCTGGGGCCAACGTCCTGACTTTC
NA | many | TRBJ1-4 | TRBV5-1 | CASSPDSLSNEKLFF | TGCGCCAGCAGCCCGGACAGTCTATCTAATGAAAAACTGTTTTTT
TRBD2 | many | TRBJ2-7 | TRBV5-1 | CASSLGAGGSEAYEQYF | TGCGCCAGCAGCTTGGGGGCGGGAGGGTCCGAAGCCTACGAGCAGTACTTC
TRBD2 | many | TRBJ2-1 | TRBV29-1 | CSVPAGTSGYNEQFF | TGCAGCGTGCCCGCCGGGACTAGCGGCTACAATGAGCAGTTCTTC
TRBD2 | NA | TRBJ2-2 | TRBV20-1 | CSASGTSGSIAGELFF | TGCAGTGCTTCCGGGACTAGCGGGAGTATCGCCGGGGAGCTGTTTTTT
NA | NA | TRBJ2-7 | TRBV6-1 | CASSRTDSYEQYF | TGTGCCAGCAGTAGGACAGACAGTTACGAGCAGTACTTC
NA | NA | TRBJ1-2 | TRBV15 | CATSRQRGGRGYTF | TGTGCCACCAGCAGACAACGAGGGGGAAGAGGCTACACCTTC
NA | many | TRBJ2-2 | TRBV24-1 | CATSGYPAAGELFF | TGTGCCACCAGTGGATACCCCGCGGCGGGGGAGCTGTTTTTT
TRBD1 | many | TRBJ2-6 | TRBV19 | CASSAQGGISGANVLTF | TGTGCCAGTAGTGCACAGGGGGGTATCTCTGGGGCCAACGTCCTGACTTTC
NA | NA | TRBJ1-5 | TRBV11-3 | CASRPPAEDSNQPQHF | TGTGCCAGCAGACCCCCGGCAGAGGATAGCAATCAGCCCCAGCATTTT
NA | NA | TRBJ2-3 | TRBV24-1 | CATSDDYLHPDTQYF | TGTGCCACCAGTGACGACTATTTACACCCTGATACGCAGTATTTT